Listed here are 30 T cell receptor beta chains from one sample, sequenced in a study of cytotoxic CD8 clonotypes in ibrutinib-treated CLL (dated by TCRdb to the early 2020s). Library generation was performed with the immunoSEQ multiplex PCR assay. In its TCRdb copy, this immuneACCESS table keeps in-frame sequences only and misses some clones. Where compared with another copy, unresolved V genes explain less than half of these, and the others have no known cause. The sample contains 150,000 to 200,000 clones, nearly 90% of them found a single time. Of the sample, around 2.7% falls within the top ten clones. The meaning of the sample's time point label: progressive disease on ibrutinib. The sequencing here drew on PBMCs, taken at disease progression, from a patient treated with ibrutinib. The receptors were gathered from a human donor with chronic lymphocytic leukemia.

This sequence joins TRBV11-1 and TRBJ2-5, with TRBD1 matching 8 bases. The CDR3 has 14 amino acids. Trimming at V came to 3 bases and at J to 2 bases, leaving 2 bases not matched to a gene. Per germline, CDR1 SGHAT and CDR2 FQDESV (reference sequence). The CDR3 loop reads CASSLDRAQETQYF. The DNA for the CDR3 is TGTGCCAGCAGCTTGGACAGGGCTCAAGAGACCCAGTACTTC.

The rearrangement joins TRBV19 to TRBJ2-4, with 12 bases fitting TRBD2. The CDR3 is made up of 12 amino acids. Per the germline V gene, CDR1 is LNHDA and CDR2 is SQIVND (reference sequence). V shed 5 bases, J shed 16 bases, and the junction held 6 bases outside the gene matches. Here the CDR3 reads CASSPGLAGRYF. The CDR3 DNA follows: TGTGCCAGTAGTCCGGGACTAGCGGGTCGCTACTTC.

The chain combines TRBV15 with TRBJ1-2; D unclear. Trimming took off 0 bases at V and 6 bases at J, with 23 bases between the two ends. Germline CDR1 and CDR2: LNHNV and YYDKDF (reference sequence). The CDR3 totals 18 residues. CDR3 nucleotide sequence: TGTGCCACCAGCAGAGATAGTAGGCGGGCAGAGCCCCTCAATGGCTACACCTTC. Protein sequence: CATSRDSRRAEPLNGYTF.

The rearrangement uses TRBV19 and TRBJ1-5; 12 nucleotides align to TRBD1. Looked up from germline, CDR1 is LNHDA and CDR2 is SQIVND (reference sequence). CDR3 length: 16 amino acids. Trimming cost V 5 bases and J 7 bases; bases outside gene matches: 9. This CDR3 reads CASSPSGTGGEQPQHF. CDR3 coding DNA: TGTGCCAGTAGTCCTTCCGGGACAGGGGGCGAACAGCCCCAGCATTTT.

The chain uses TRBV30 and TRBJ1-1; D gene uncertain. The V end was cut by 1 base, the J end by 2 bases, with 5 bases between. CDR3 length: 12 amino acids. From germline, CDR1 is GTSNPN and CDR2 SVGIG (reference sequence). The chain's CDR3 is CAWSDDNTEAFF. The CDR3 nucleotides read TGTGCCTGGAGTGACGACAACACTGAAGCTTTCTTT.

The V call is TRBV10-3, the J call TRBJ2-7; TRBD2 matches 12 bases. Germline CDR1 and CDR2: ENHRY and SYGVKD. The CDR3 length is 15 residues. V shed 7 bases and J 2 bases; nucleotides not matched to a gene: 6. The CDR3 nucleotides read TGTGCCATCACCGCCAGACTAGCGGGGGCCTACGAGCAGTACTTC. This encodes CAITARLAGAYEQYF.

The sample holds one count of this clone. The genes are TRBV2 and TRBJ2-1, with 10 bases aligning to TRBD2. CDR3 length: 16 amino acids. V trimming: 10 bases; J trimming: 4 bases; junction bases outside the gene matches: 13. The V gene's germline CDR1 is SNHLY and CDR2 FYNNEI. The chain's CDR3 is CATSRGLAKTYNEQFF. CDR3 nucleotides: TGTGCCACCTCGAGGGGACTAGCGAAGACTTACAATGAGCAGTTCTTC.

CDR3 residues: CASSIAGTGAYGYTF. The DNA for the CDR3 is TGTGCCAGTAGTATAGCCGGGACAGGGGCCTATGGCTACACCTTC. This rearrangement joins TRBV19 to TRBJ1-2; TRBD1 matches 10 bases. Germline CDR1 LNHDA, CDR2 SQIVND (reference sequence). The CDR3 runs 15 residues. V gave up 1 base and J gave up 4 bases; unmatched junction bases: 3.

This rearrangement joins TRBV7-3 to TRBJ2-1, with 9 nucleotides matching TRBD1. V shed 5 bases, J shed 5 bases, and the junction held 7 bases outside the gene matches. This CDR3 is 15 amino acids long. In germline, CDR1 is SGHTA, CDR2 FQGTGA. CDR3 sequence reads: CASSIRDRVNNEQFF. As DNA, the CDR3 is TGTGCCAGCAGCATCCGGGACAGGGTCAACAATGAGCAGTTCTTC.

The genes are TRBV7-3 and TRBJ2-5; D call uncertain. The germline V gene has CDR1 SGHTA and CDR2 FQGTGA. The germline V and J ends were trimmed by 1 base and 4 bases, with 7 bases remaining between them. CDR3 length: 13 amino acids. The CDR3 sequence: CASSLKSGETQYF. DNA of the CDR3: TGTGCCAGCAGCTTAAAGTCCGGAGAGACCCAGTACTTC.

This clone appeared a single time. The chain has TRBV7-3 and TRBJ1-5, with D unresolved. V was pared by 3 bases and J by 4 bases, with 7 bases between. This CDR3 comprises 13 residues. CDR1 is SGHTA, CDR2 FQGTGA, per germline. CDR3 sequence: CASSFGRNQPQHF. The CDR3 DNA reads as TGTGCCAGCAGCTTTGGAAGAAATCAGCCCCAGCATTTT. The whole variable domain, filled in from reference TRBV7-3 and TRBJ1-5, reads GAGVSQTPSNKVTEKGKYVELRCDPISGHTALYWYRQSLGQGPEFLIYFQGTGAADDSGLPNDRFFAVRPEGSVSTLKIQRTERGDSAVYLCASSFGRNQPQHFGDGTRLSIL.

The CDR3 loop is CASSLEGRAYEQYF. The CDR3 DNA sequence: TGCGCCAGCAGCTTGGAGGGACGTGCCTACGAGCAGTACTTC. The chain couples TRBV5-1 to TRBJ2-7; D may be TRBD1 or TRBD2 (5 bases each). Germline V gene sequence: CDR1 SGHRS, CDR2 YFSETQ. Trimming left V 0 bases short and J 2 bases short, with 9 bases between. This CDR3 has 14 amino acids.

This sequence joins TRBV12-5 and TRBJ2-1; D gene ambiguous. The CDR3 spans 18 residues. Trimming shortened V by 0 bases and J by 0 bases, and 15 bases separated the two germline ends. Germline loops: CDR1 LGHNT, CDR2 FRNRAP. In nucleotides, the CDR3 is TGTGCTAGTGGTTTGGTAATAGGGTTTAGAAGCTCCTACAATGAGCAGTTCTTC. It codes for CASGLVIGFRSSYNEQFF.

The V and J genes are TRBV9 and TRBJ1-5; 7 bases fit TRBD1. V trimming: 0 bases; J trimming: 4 bases; junction bases outside the gene matches: 4. The germline V gene encodes CDR1 SGDLS and CDR2 YYNGEE. This CDR3 contains 15 residues. CDR3 sequence reads: CASSVATGVNQPQHF. DNA for the CDR3: TGTGCCAGCAGCGTAGCCACAGGGGTGAATCAGCCCCAGCATTTT.

This rearrangement joins TRBV5-1 to TRBJ2-7; 7 bases are a match to TRBD1. The CDR3 contains 12 residues. The germline V gene has CDR1 SGHRS and CDR2 YFSETQ. V was pared by 7 bases and J by 0 bases, with 1 base of the junction left unmatched. The CDR3 loop reads CASRDSSYEQYF. In DNA, the CDR3 is TGCGCCAGCCGGGACAGCTCCTACGAGCAGTACTTC.

The chain is built from TRBV29-1 and TRBJ2-5, with 11 bases fitting TRBD2. The CDR3 totals 13 residues. Germline assignment: CDR1 SQVTM and CDR2 ANQGSEA. V was pared by 7 bases and J by 9 bases, with 10 bases of the junction left unmatched. The CDR3 DNA reads as TGCAGCGCCTCACTAGCGGGAGCCGTGGCCCAGTACTTC. Translation gives CSASLAGAVAQYF.

V is TRBV4-2 and J is TRBJ2-3; a weak D match, TRBD2 (6 bases). The length of the CDR3 is 15 residues. The germline CDR1 and CDR2 sequences are LGHNA and YNFKEQ. V lost 3 bases, J lost 5 bases, and 15 bases lay in between. The CDR3 protein is CASSQARDLVDTQYF. In DNA form, the CDR3 reads TGTGCCAGCAGCCAGGCGAGGGACTTAGTAGATACGCAGTATTTT.

The CDR3 DNA sequence: TGTGCCAGCAGCCCCGGGACAGGCGAAAATCAGCCCCAGCATTTT. Translating gives CASSPGTGENQPQHF. The V gene is TRBV7-9, the J gene TRBJ1-5; the match to TRBD1 covers 8 bases. There are 15 residues in the CDR3. Trimming at V came to 5 bases and at J to 4 bases, leaving 7 bases not matched to a gene. Germline V CDR1 and CDR2: SEHNR, FQNEAQ (reference sequence). The complete variable domain, with remaining parts taken from reference TRBV7-9 and TRBJ1-5, reads DTGVSQNPRHKITKRGQNVTFRCDPISEHNRLYWYRQTLGQGPEFLTYFQNEAQLEKSRLLSDRFSAERPKGSFSTLEIQRTEQGDSAMYLCASSPGTGENQPQHFGDGTRLSIL.

This chain links TRBV6-5 with TRBJ2-7; TRBD2 matches at 8 bases. The CDR3 consists of 16 residues. V trimming: 2 bases; J trimming: 5 bases; junction bases outside the gene matches: 11. CDR1 is MNHEY, CDR2 SVGAGI, per germline. The CDR3 protein is CASSYGGRGGGHEQYF. Here the CDR3 DNA reads TGTGCCAGCAGTTACGGAGGACGGGGGGGCGGACACGAGCAGTACTTC.

The chain is built from TRBV20-1 and TRBJ2-3; D not certain. The CDR3 has 11 residues. Germline V gene sequence: CDR1 DFQATT, CDR2 SNEGSKA (reference sequence). V was trimmed by 7 bases and J by 7 bases, leaving 12 bases between them. The CDR3 protein is CSGWAQNTQYF. CDR3 bases: TGCAGTGGGTGGGCCCAAAATACGCAGTATTTT.

In its sample, this clone was seen a few times. This rearrangement joins TRBV6-5 to TRBJ2-1; D is unresolved. The CDR3 has 13 amino acids. The germline V and J ends were trimmed by 1 base and 4 bases, with 5 bases remaining between them. Germline V lookup: CDR1 MNHEY, CDR2 SVGAGI. The CDR3 loop is CASSYLRYNEQFF. The CDR3 nucleotides read TGTGCCAGCAGTTACTTGCGGTACAATGAGCAGTTCTTC.

V gene TRBV10-1 combines with J gene TRBJ2-2; 7 nucleotides line up with TRBD2. Germline CDR1 WNHNN, CDR2 SYGVQD (reference sequence). The trim removed 8 bases at V and 9 bases at J, leaving 18 bases unmatched. The CDR3 sequence is 16 residues long. The CDR3 bases are TGCGCCAGCCCCCGGGAGGACGAACACCGGTTCCGGGAGCTGTTTTTT. Protein product: CASPREDEHRFRELFF.

This clone was found once. Within the sample, other DNA sequences also encode this same CDR3. The chain carries TRBV7-8 and TRBJ2-7; TRBD2 aligns across 11 bases. Germline V gene sequence: CDR1 SGHVS, CDR2 FQNEAQ. This CDR3 contains 15 residues. With 5 bases clipped from V and 4 bases from J, the junction kept 7 bases outside the gene matches. CDR3 region: CASSQTSGRKYEQYF. The CDR3 DNA follows: TGTGCCAGCAGCCAAACTAGCGGGAGAAAGTACGAGCAGTACTTC.

The J gene is TRBJ2-5, the V gene TRBV27; TRBD2 matches 8 bases. Per germline, CDR1 MNHEY and CDR2 SMNVEV (reference sequence). Germline trimming cut 6 bases from V and 5 bases from J; bases unmatched to any gene: 8. The CDR3 is 14 residues long. DNA of the CDR3: TGTGCCAGCAGGAATAGCGGGATACGCGAGACCCAGTACTTC. This translates into CASRNSGIRETQYF.

The CDR3: CASSTDRQSYGYTF. The CDR3 region has the DNA TGTGCCAGCAGTACCGACAGGCAGTCCTATGGCTACACCTTC. The chain joins TRBV6-5 to TRBJ1-2; D is perhaps TRBD1 (6 bases). CDR3 size: 14 residues. Germline values: CDR1 MNHEY, CDR2 SVGAGI. The V gene lost 5 bases and the J gene lost 4 bases, with 14 bases spanning the gap.

The V and J genes are TRBV28 and TRBJ2-7, with D perhaps TRBD1 or TRBD2 (6 bases each). Looked up from germline, CDR1 is MDHEN and CDR2 is SYDVKM. This CDR3 is built from 14 residues. Trimming cost V 5 bases and J 6 bases, with 17 bases left between them. The CDR3 loop reads CASSPPLGGFEQYF. CDR3 nucleotides: TGTGCCAGCAGTCCCCCCCTCGGGGGCTTCGAGCAGTACTTC.

The chain joins TRBV4-2 to TRBJ2-5; D is uncertain. Germline V lookup: CDR1 LGHNA, CDR2 YNFKEQ. Trimming took off 0 bases at V and 5 bases at J, with 16 bases between the two ends. The CDR3 is 16 amino acids. CDR3 in DNA: TGTGCCAGCAGCCAAGATGCCGGACGAGGTTTGGAGACCCAGTACTTC. It is translated as CASSQDAGRGLETQYF.

The chain has TRBV5-4 and TRBJ2-7; D may match TRBD1 or TRBD2 (5 bases each). CDR3 length equals 14 residues. CDR1 is SGHNT and CDR2 is YYREEE in the germline V gene (reference sequence). Trimming removed 2 bases at V and 5 bases at J, with 14 bases between. The CDR3: CASSFMGESHEQYF. In DNA form, the CDR3 reads TGTGCCAGCAGCTTCATGGGGGAGTCTCACGAGCAGTACTTC.

The V call is TRBV4-1, the J call TRBJ1-2; 9 bases align to TRBD1. The V and J ends lost 7 bases and 7 bases, in that order; junction bases with no gene match: 19. This CDR3 is 17 amino acids long. CDR1 is MGHRA and CDR2 is YSYEKL in the germline V gene. The CDR3 DNA sequence: TGCGCCAGCACACCACGGGACAGGGACAACTCGCGGAGTGGCTACACCTTC. Residues: CASTPRDRDNSRSGYTF.

The V gene is TRBV15, the J gene TRBJ2-1; 12 bases fit TRBD2. Germline CDR1 reads LNHNV; CDR2 reads YYDKDF (reference sequence). With V trimmed by 0 bases and J by 9 bases, 6 bases remained unmatched. CDR3 length equals 16 residues. The CDR3 reads CATSRDPSGRASEQFF. CDR3 nucleotide sequence: TGTGCCACCAGCAGAGACCCTAGCGGGAGGGCCTCTGAGCAGTTCTTC. The whole variable domain, filled in from reference TRBV15 and TRBJ2-1, reads DAMVIQNPRYQVTQFGKPVTLSCSQTLNHNVMYWYQQKSSQAPKLLFHYYDKDFNNEADTPDNFQSRRPNTSFCFLDIRSPGLGDTAMYLCATSRDPSGRASEQFFGPGTRLTVL.